This TCR beta chain came from a study of blood T cell repertoires in COVID-19. At the level of the study: Specimens from acute and convalescent COVID-19 originated in the United States, Italy and Spain. Sources were T cells, B-cell-depleted T cells, or PBMCs; the material itself was cDNA or gDNA.

This CDR3 has 14 residues. The V and J ends lost 5 bases and 2 bases, in that order; junction bases with no gene match: 2. In germline, CDR1 is MDHEN, CDR2 SYDVKM. Per the authors' pipeline: Quantification of nucleated cells was approximated via reference gene primer amplification. Using immunoSEQ multiplex PCR, the repertoire was profiled, and TCRdb retains in-frame clones only, with some absent. The DNA was the basis for D and trimming; V, J and clone size are from that table. The sample records about 94,000 clones, under 90% being singletons. This clone was seen at least ten times. This receptor was taken from a human donor in a cohort sampled during active COVID-19. This chain connects TRBV28 to TRBJ2-7; 11 positions match TRBD2. The sample comprised peripheral blood. The CDR3 coding sequence is TGTGCCAGCAGTGCGACTAGCGGGACCTACGAGCAGTACTTC. It codes for CASSATSGTYEQYF. Combining the CDR3 with reference TRBV28 and TRBJ2-7 gives the whole variable domain DVKVTQSSRYLVKRTGEKVFLECVQDMDHENMFWYRQDPGLGLRLIYFSYDVKMKEKGDIPEGYSVSREKKERFSLILESASTNQTSMYLCASSATSGTYEQYFGPGTRLTVT.